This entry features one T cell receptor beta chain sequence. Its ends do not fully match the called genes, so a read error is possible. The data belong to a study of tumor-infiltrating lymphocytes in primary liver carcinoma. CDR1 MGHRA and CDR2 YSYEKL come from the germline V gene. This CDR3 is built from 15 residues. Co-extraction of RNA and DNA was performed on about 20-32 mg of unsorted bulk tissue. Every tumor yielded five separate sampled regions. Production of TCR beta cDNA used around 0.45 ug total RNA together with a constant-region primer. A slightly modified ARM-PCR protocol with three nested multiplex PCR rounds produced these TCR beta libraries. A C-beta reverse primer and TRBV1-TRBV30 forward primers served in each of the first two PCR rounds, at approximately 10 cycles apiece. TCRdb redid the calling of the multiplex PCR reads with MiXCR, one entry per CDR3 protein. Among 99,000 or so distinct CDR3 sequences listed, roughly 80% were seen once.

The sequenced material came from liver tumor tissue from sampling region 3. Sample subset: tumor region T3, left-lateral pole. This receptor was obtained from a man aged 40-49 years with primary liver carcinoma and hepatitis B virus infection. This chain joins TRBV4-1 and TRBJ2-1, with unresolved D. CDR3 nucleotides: TGCGCCAGCAGTCAAGATGGAATATCCTGCAATGAGCAGTTCTTC. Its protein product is CASSQDGISCNEQFF.